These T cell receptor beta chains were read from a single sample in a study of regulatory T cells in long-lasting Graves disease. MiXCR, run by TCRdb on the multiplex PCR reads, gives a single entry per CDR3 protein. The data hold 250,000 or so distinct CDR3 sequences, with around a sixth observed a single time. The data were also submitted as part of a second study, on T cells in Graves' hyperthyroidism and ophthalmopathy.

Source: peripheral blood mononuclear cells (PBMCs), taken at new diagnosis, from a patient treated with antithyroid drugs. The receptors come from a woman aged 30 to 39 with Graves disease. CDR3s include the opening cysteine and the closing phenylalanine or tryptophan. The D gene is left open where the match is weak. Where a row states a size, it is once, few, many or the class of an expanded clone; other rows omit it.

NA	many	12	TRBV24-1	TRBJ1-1	CATSEKNTEAFF	TGTGCCACCAGTGAGAAGAACACTGAAGCTTTCTTT
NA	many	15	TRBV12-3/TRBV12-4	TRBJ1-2	CASSLRMAGPYGYTF	TGTGCCAGCAGTTTACGGATGGCAGGTCCCTATGGCTACACCTTC
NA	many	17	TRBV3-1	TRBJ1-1	CASSPERRRMTGTEAFF	TGTGCCAGCAGCCCCGAACGAAGGAGGATGACGGGGACTGAAGCTTTCTTT
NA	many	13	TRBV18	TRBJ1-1	CASSPTGYTEAFF	TGTGCCAGCTCACCAACAGGGTACACTGAAGCTTTCTTT
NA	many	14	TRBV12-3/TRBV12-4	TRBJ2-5	CASSLGSGGETQYF	TGTGCCAGCAGCCTCGGTTCTGGGGGGGAGACCCAGTACTTC
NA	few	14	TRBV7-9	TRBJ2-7	CASSEGWANYEQYF	TGTGCCAGCAGCGAAGGATGGGCAAACTACGAGCAGTACTTC
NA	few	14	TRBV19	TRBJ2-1	CASSPAGPYNEQFF	TGTGCCAGTAGTCCGGCCGGACCCTACAATGAGCAGTTCTTC
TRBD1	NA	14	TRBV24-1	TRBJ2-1	CASSWGTGSGEQFF	TGTGCCAGCAGTTGGGGGACAGGGAGCGGTGAGCAGTTCTTC
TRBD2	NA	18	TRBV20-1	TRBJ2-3	CSADYGLAGGQSTDTQYF	TGCAGTGCTGACTACGGACTAGCGGGGGGCCAAAGCACAGATACGCAGTATTTT
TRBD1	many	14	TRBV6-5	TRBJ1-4	CASSSSGTGTKLFF	TGTGCCAGCAGTTCCTCCGGGACAGGGACGAAACTGTTTTTT
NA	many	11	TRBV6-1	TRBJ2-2	CATDYTGELFF	TGTGCCACCGATTACACCGGGGAGCTGTTTTTT
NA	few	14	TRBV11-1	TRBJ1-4	CASSDGTENEKLFF	TGTGCCAGCAGTGACGGGACGGAGAATGAAAAACTGTTTTTT
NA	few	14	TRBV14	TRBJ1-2	CASSQANSHYGYTF	TGTGCCAGCAGCCAAGCCAACAGCCACTATGGCTACACCTTC
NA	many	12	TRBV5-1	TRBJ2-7	CASSFTGYEQYF	TGCGCCAGCAGCTTCACAGGGTACGAGCAGTACTTC
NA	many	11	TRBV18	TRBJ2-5	CASSPQETQYF	TGTGCCAGCTCACCCCAAGAGACCCAGTACTTC
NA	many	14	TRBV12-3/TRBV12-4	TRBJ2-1	CASSSGGRRNEQFF	TGTGCCAGCAGCTCCGGGGGGCGACGCAATGAGCAGTTCTTC
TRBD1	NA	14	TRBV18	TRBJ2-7	CASSSGQQPYEQYF	TGTGCCAGCTCTTCGGGACAGCAACCCTACGAGCAGTACTTC
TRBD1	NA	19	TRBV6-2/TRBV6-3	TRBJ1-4	CASSGHPGTGGAGLEKLFF	TGTGCCAGCAGTGGGCACCCCGGGACAGGGGGCGCCGGGCTAGAAAAACTGTTTTTT
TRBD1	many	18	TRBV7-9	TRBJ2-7	CASSFPGQGPPFDHEQYF	TGTGCCAGCAGCTTTCCGGGACAGGGTCCTCCATTTGACCACGAGCAGTACTTC